The 11 T cell receptor beta chains below come from one sample, sequenced in a study of vaccination and CD4 T cells after COVID-19. These receptors' targets are unknown. Treatment defined: roughly ten-day PBMC culture with coronavirus spike peptide pools or control peptides (ViraFEST assay). The Oncomine TCR Beta short-read assay was what sequenced the DNA obtained from cultured CD4+ T cells. One entry per CDR3 protein results from TCRdb running MiXCR on the PCR reads. Here the sample spans under 4,000 distinct CDR3 sequences, about a sixth being singletons. The sample consisted of CD4+ T cells from blood, cultured in vitro. These receptors originate from a human donor who had recovered from COVID-19.

The chain employs TRBV6-2 or TRBV6-3 and TRBJ2-2; TRBD1 aligns across 7 bases. Germline V gene sequence: CDR1 MNHEY, CDR2 SVGEGT. The CDR3 extends over 14 amino acids. V lost 7 bases, J lost 3 bases, and 5 bases stayed unmatched. Written as DNA, the CDR3 is TGTGCCAGCATTTGGGGACAGTACACCGGGGAGCTGTTTTTT. This sequence encodes CASIWGQYTGELFF.

The V and J genes are TRBV7-9 and TRBJ2-5, with D possibly TRBD1 on 6 matching bases. Deletions cut 1 base from V and 6 bases from J, with 12 bases between. The CDR3 has 14 residues. CDR1 is SEHNR, CDR2 FQNEAQ, per germline (reference sequence). Here the CDR3 DNA reads TGTGCCAGCAGCTTAGAAGGGGGTATGAAGACCCAGTACTTC. It translates to CASSLEGGMKTQYF.

The chain combines TRBV2 with TRBJ2-5, with 7 nucleotides matching TRBD1. CDR1 is SNHLY and CDR2 is FYNNEI in the germline V gene. The CDR3 consists of 13 residues. J gave up 4 bases and V 7 bases, and 6 bases lay outside the gene matches. DNA for the CDR3: TGTGCCAGCATTCGACAGGGAAGAGAGACCCAGTACTTC. It is translated as CASIRQGRETQYF.

This chain joins TRBV5-1 and TRBJ2-5; the D is unclear. Trimming shortened V by 0 bases and J by 4 bases, and 7 bases separated the two germline ends. The CDR3 covers 13 residues. Germline loops: CDR1 SGHRS, CDR2 YFSETQ. The CDR3 nucleotides read TGCGCCAGCAGCTTGGGGGGTGCAGAGACCCAGTACTTC. Translated, it gives CASSLGGAETQYF.

V gene TRBV9 combines with J gene TRBJ2-1; D is uncertain. The CDR3 has 13 residues. Germline lookup yields CDR1 SGDLS and CDR2 YYNGEE. Trimming removed 3 bases from V and 4 bases from J, with 8 bases in between. As DNA, the CDR3 is TGTGCCAGCAGCGGACTCCTGTACAATGAGCAGTTCTTC. Protein product: CASSGLLYNEQFF.

The sample holds a few counts of this clonotype. V and J are TRBV20-1 and TRBJ2-3; 9 bases are shared with TRBD2. The CDR3 is 16 residues long. The ends lost 4 bases at V and 2 bases at J; junction bases unmatched: 10. Germline CDR1 DFQATT, CDR2 SNEGSKA (reference sequence). This CDR3 reads CSATEPAGGYTDTQYF. CDR3 coding DNA: TGCAGTGCTACAGAACCGGCGGGGGGGTACACAGATACGCAGTATTTT.

The V gene is TRBV19, the J gene TRBJ2-7; 9 nucleotides line up with TRBD2. The CDR3 sequence is 15 residues long. The trim removed 0 bases at V and 3 bases at J, leaving 3 bases unmatched. Germline CDR1 is LNHDA and CDR2 is SQIVND (reference sequence). The CDR3 protein is CASSIEPSGVYEQYF. CDR3 coding DNA: TGTGCCAGTAGTATAGAGCCTAGCGGGGTCTACGAGCAGTACTTC.

This rearrangement joins TRBV6-1 to TRBJ1-2; the D is unclear. The germline V and J ends were trimmed by 8 bases and 8 bases, with 21 bases remaining between them. The CDR3 is 14 residues long. Germline assignment: CDR1 MNHNS and CDR2 SASEGT. CDR3 in amino acids: CASLPDVFLQGYTF. The CDR3 DNA is TGTGCCAGCCTCCCGGACGTCTTTCTGCAGGGCTACACCTTC.

By proportion, this clonotype is medium-sized. The chain uses TRBV6-5 and TRBJ1-2; tentatively, D is TRBD1 (6 bases). Germline assignment: CDR1 MNHEY and CDR2 SVGAGI. The V end lost 4 bases, the J end lost 6 bases, and 15 bases lay between the germline ends. The CDR3 consists of 14 residues. The CDR3 nucleotides are TGTGCCAGCAGTTTCCGACCACAGGGACATGGCTACACCTTC. Translation: CASSFRPQGHGYTF.

This clonotype was counted a few times. The chain combines TRBV29-1 with TRBJ1-1; D is perhaps TRBD1 (6 bases). CDR1 is SQVTM, CDR2 ANQGSEA, per germline. Trimming left V 7 bases short and J 1 base short, with 16 bases between. The CDR3 consists of 14 residues. CDR3: CSASSPGENTEAFF. In DNA form, the CDR3 reads TGCAGCGCCTCCTCCCCAGGGGAGAACACTGAAGCTTTCTTT.

Judged by abundance, this clonotype is large (0.1 to 1%). The chain recombines TRBV15 with TRBJ2-3; 9 nucleotides agree with TRBD2. V dropped 2 bases and J dropped 2; count of bases not matched to a gene: 5. CDR3 length: 16 residues. Looked up from germline, CDR1 is LNHNV and CDR2 is YYDKDF (reference sequence). The CDR3 DNA reads TGTGCCACCAGCAGAAACCTAGCGGGGACCACAGATACGCAGTATTTT. Its protein product is CATSRNLAGTTDTQYF.